Below, 14 T cell receptor beta chains from the same sample are listed, as sequenced in a study of blood T cell repertoires in COVID-19. The method was immunoSEQ multiplex PCR; TCRdb's version includes in-frame clones alone and lacks a portion of them. The table shows under 150,000 clones, with 88% occurring only once. Source material: peripheral blood. The receptors originated from a man aged 45-65 years with active or convalescent COVID-19.

V usage is TRBV7-2 and J usage is TRBJ2-1; 12 bases map to TRBD2. From germline, CDR1 is SGHTA and CDR2 FQGNSA. CDR3 length: 16 residues. V gave up 5 bases and J gave up 5 bases; unmatched junction bases: 7. The CDR3 loop reads CASSPLAGGINNEQFF. The CDR3 DNA sequence: TGTGCCAGCAGCCCTCTAGCGGGAGGGATAAACAATGAGCAGTTCTTC.

This clone was seen once. The rearrangement joins TRBV2 to TRBJ2-3; D may be TRBD2 (5 bases). CDR1 is SNHLY and CDR2 is FYNNEI in the germline V gene. The V end lost 4 bases, the J end lost 6 bases, and 8 bases lay between the germline ends. The CDR3 consists of 12 residues. CDR3 nucleotide sequence: TGTGCCAGCAGTGTCTGGGAGGATACGCAGTATTTT. As protein: CASSVWEDTQYF.

The rearrangement uses TRBV14 and TRBJ1-1; D call uncertain. V dropped 4 bases and J dropped 0 bases, with 15 bases sitting between them. This CDR3 comprises 16 residues. Per germline, CDR1 SGHDN and CDR2 FVKESK. Here the CDR3 reads CASSPTPVFMNTEAFF. Here the CDR3 DNA reads TGTGCCAGCAGCCCAACCCCGGTCTTTATGAACACTGAAGCTTTCTTT. The complete variable domain, with remaining parts taken from reference TRBV14 and TRBJ1-1, reads EAGVTQFPSHSVIEKGQTVTLRCDPISGHDNLYWYRRVMGKEIKFLLHFVKESKQDESGMPNNRFLAERTGGTYSTLKVQPAELEDSGVYFCASSPTPVFMNTEAFFGQGTRLTVV.

The chain links TRBV19 to TRBJ2-6; the match to TRBD1 covers 10 bases. Germline V gene lookup returns CDR1 LNHDA and CDR2 SQIVND (reference sequence). V gave up 7 bases and J gave up 0 bases; unmatched junction bases: 6. The CDR3 is 17 amino acids. Here the CDR3 DNA reads TGTGCCAGTACCTCGGACAGGGGGGTCTCTGGGGCCAACGTCCTGACTTTC. Translated, it gives CASTSDRGVSGANVLTF.

The chain is built from TRBV19 and TRBJ2-2; D not certain. The CDR3 is made up of 12 amino acids. Germline V lookup: CDR1 LNHDA, CDR2 SQIVND (reference sequence). V was cut by 7 bases and J by 7 bases, with 10 bases left in between. Here the CDR3 reads CASNPFGGELFF. The CDR3 DNA follows: TGTGCCAGTAATCCGTTCGGCGGGGAGCTGTTTTTT.

The rearrangement links TRBV4-3 to TRBJ2-4, with TRBD2 identical over 11 bases. Trimming took 3 bases from V and 7 from J; bases not matched to a gene: 8. Germline CDR1 reads LGHNA; CDR2 reads YSLEER. The CDR3 loop spans 16 amino acids. CDR3: CASSQDLAGGRNIQYF. The DNA of the CDR3 is TGCGCCAGCAGCCAGGATTTAGCGGGAGGGAGGAACATTCAGTACTTC.

The chain uses TRBV7-3 and TRBJ1-1; D possibly corresponds to TRBD1 (6 bases). The CDR3 spans 14 residues. The germline CDR1 and CDR2 sequences are SGHTA and FQGTGA. V was pared by 6 bases and J by 1 base, with 12 bases between. In DNA form, the CDR3 reads TGTGCCAGCAGACAGGGTCCGGAGAACACTGAAGCTTTCTTT. Encoded protein: CASRQGPENTEAFF.

Only a few counts were recorded for this clone. The chain employs TRBV28 and TRBJ2-7, with 12 bases aligning to TRBD2. Germline-derived CDR1 and CDR2 are MDHEN and SYDVKM. There are 16 residues in the CDR3. The J segment lost 2 bases and the V segment lost 6 bases, leaving 8 bases of the junction unmatched. The CDR3, as DNA: TGTGCCAGCAGCCCCGGGACTAGCGGGCAGACCTACGAGCAGTACTTC. Protein: CASSPGTSGQTYEQYF.

This chain joins TRBV7-9 and TRBJ2-7, with unresolved D. This CDR3 has 14 residues. V was trimmed by 0 bases and J by 4 bases, leaving 10 bases between them. The V gene's germline CDR1 is SEHNR and CDR2 FQNEAQ (reference sequence). CDR3 DNA sequence: TGTGCCAGCAGCTTAGCCTCATCTAGGTACGAGCAGTACTTC. It encodes CASSLASSRYEQYF.

The rearrangement links TRBV30 to TRBJ1-3, with no clear D. In germline, CDR1 is GTSNPN, CDR2 SVGIG (reference sequence). This CDR3 spans 13 amino acids. V gave up 6 bases and J gave up 0 bases, with 9 bases separating them. The DNA for the CDR3 is TGTGCCTGCTCCTTGAGCTCTGGAAACACCATATATTTT. Protein product: CACSLSSGNTIYF.

The V and J genes are TRBV19 and TRBJ2-2; D uncertain. The CDR3 contains 14 residues. In germline, CDR1 is LNHDA, CDR2 SQIVND (reference sequence). V was shortened by 1 base and J by 7 bases, with 10 bases between the two germline ends. The CDR3 here is CASSIVRHGGELFF. CDR3 nucleotides: TGTGCCAGTAGTATAGTCAGACACGGCGGGGAGCTGTTTTTT. The whole variable domain, remainder taken from reference TRBV19 and TRBJ2-2, is DGGITQSPKYLFRKEGQNVTLSCEQNLNHDAMYWYRQDPGQGLRLIYYSQIVNDFQKGDIAEGYSVSREKKESFPLTVTSAQKNPTAFYLCASSIVRHGGELFFGEGSRLTVL.

CDR3 in DNA: TGTGCCAGCAGCTTGCCTAGCGGGAGGGACAATGAGCAGTTCTTC. Translated: CASSLPSGRDNEQFF. This chain uses TRBV7-9 with TRBJ2-1; TRBD2 agrees at 12 bases. V shed 3 bases and J 5 bases; nucleotides not matched to a gene: 2. This CDR3 spans 15 amino acids. CDR1 SEHNR and CDR2 FQNEAQ come from the germline V gene (reference sequence).

V and J are TRBV19 and TRBJ1-4, with a weak D call TRBD1 (5 bases). The CDR3 has 14 residues. Germline CDR1 reads LNHDA; CDR2 reads SQIVND (reference sequence). The V and J ends lost 6 bases and 8 bases respectively, with 16 bases between them. The CDR3 region is CASSRGGKNEKLFF. CDR3 bases: TGTGCCAGTAGCCGTGGGGGGAAGAACGAAAAACTGTTTTTT.

This clone showed up just once. The chain uses TRBV19 and TRBJ1-5; possibly TRBD1 for D (5 bases). Trimming left V 3 bases short and J 7 bases short, with 10 bases between. This CDR3 has 13 residues. The germline V gene has CDR1 LNHDA and CDR2 SQIVND (reference sequence). The CDR3 coding sequence is TGTGCCAGTAGTATGGCAGGGATGCAGCCCCAGCATTTT. It codes for CASSMAGMQPQHF.